This is a list of T cell receptor beta chains from one sample in a study of blood T cell repertoires in COVID-19. This table comes from immunoSEQ multiplex PCR, and its TCRdb copy is limited to in-frame clones, with some not included. The sample lists 250,000 to 300,000 clones, nearly 90% occurring once. What was sequenced was peripheral blood. Receptors originate from a young woman with COVID-19, enrolled during active disease. Each CDR3 is given with its conserved first and last residue. Each record gives: D gene, V gene, J gene, clone size, CDR3 DNA, CDR3 protein. The D gene is left open where the match is weak. Expanded clones are given a class, and other clones once, few, many or no size at all.

.	TRBV5-8	TRBJ2-1	.	TGTGCCAGCAGCTCCCAGGACTACAATGAGCAGTTCTTC	CASSSQDYNEQFF
.	TRBV5-5	TRBJ2-7	.	TGTGCCAGCAGCTTGGCCAGAGGCAACGAGCAGTACTTC	CASSLARGNEQYF
TRBD1	TRBV28	TRBJ2-4	.	TGTGCCAGCAGCCGTGGGACAGGGGCGGTCAAAAACATTCAGTACTTC	CASSRGTGAVKNIQYF
TRBD2	TRBV19	TRBJ2-5	.	TGTGCCAGTAGTCTAGCGGGGTGGAGAGAGACCCAGTACTTC	CASSLAGWRETQYF
.	TRBV12-3/TRBV12-4	TRBJ1-6	.	TGTGCCAGCAGTACAGATTCACCCCTCCACTTT	CASSTDSPLHF
.	TRBV7-9	TRBJ1-2	.	TGTGCCAGCAGCTCCAGGGAATCCGTTTCCTTAAGGGGCTACACCTTC	CASSSRESVSLRGYTF
.	TRBV2	TRBJ1-1	.	TGTGCCAGCAGTGAGCAGCCCCCCGGGGCTTTCTTT	CASSEQPPGAFF
.	TRBV6-5	TRBJ1-2	.	TGTGCCAGCAGTTATGGCCCCTATGGCTACACCTTC	CASSYGPYGYTF
TRBD2	TRBV28	TRBJ2-3	.	TGTGCCAGCAGTCCCGGGACTAACACAGATACGCAGTATTTT	CASSPGTNTDTQYF
.	TRBV21-1	TRBJ1-4	.	TGTGCCAGCACCCTCCGGTGGTGCGAAAAACTGTTTTTT	CASTLRWCEKLFF
.	TRBV4-1	TRBJ1-3	once	TGCGCCAGCAGCCAAGGTGCGGAAGGGGTTAATGGTGGAAACACCATATATTTT	CASSQGAEGVNGGNTIYF
.	TRBV18	TRBJ2-1	once	TGTGCCAGCTCACCACCGGGGACTGCCGCTCTAAATGAGCAGTTCTTC	CASSPPGTAALNEQFF
.	TRBV6-6	TRBJ1-1	.	TGTGCCAGCAGTCTGAGGGGGTTGGTGAACACTGAAGCTTTCTTT	CASSLRGLVNTEAFF
.	TRBV19	TRBJ2-1	.	TGTGCCAGTAGTATAGAAGGGAGGGGGGGCCTAAGGAATGAGCAGTTCTTC	CASSIEGRGGLRNEQFF
.	TRBV19	TRBJ1-3	.	TGTGCCAGTAGTTATCCGGGAAACACCATATATTTT	CASSYPGNTIYF
.	TRBV18	TRBJ1-6	.	TGTGCCAGCTCACCAGACACCCTTTCACCCCTCCACTTT	CASSPDTLSPLHF
TRBD1	TRBV15	TRBJ1-3	.	TGTGCCACCAGCGGACTTACAGGGGGCTCAGGAAACACCATATATTTT	CATSGLTGGSGNTIYF
.	TRBV13	TRBJ2-7	.	TGTGCCAGCAGCTTCCTTCAGGGATACGAGCAGTACTTC	CASSFLQGYEQYF
.	TRBV5-1	TRBJ1-1	few	TGCGCCAGCAGGGGAGTGGCGGCGCGAACTGAAGCTTTCTTT	CASRGVAARTEAFF
TRBD1	TRBV11-2	TRBJ1-1	once	TGTGCCAGCAGCACAGGTCTCCCAGGGGGCACTGAAGCTTTCTTT	CASSTGLPGGTEAFF
TRBD1	TRBV15	TRBJ1-6	.	TGTGCCACCAGCCCCCGACAGGGGACAAATTCACCCCTCCACTTT	CATSPRQGTNSPLHF
.	TRBV13	TRBJ1-4	.	TGTGCCAGCAGCTTAGGGACACAGGGAACAAATGAAAAACTGTTTTTT	CASSLGTQGTNEKLFF
.	TRBV27	TRBJ2-5	.	TGTGCCAGCAGCTCGACAGGACTCCAAGAGACCCAGTACTTC	CASSSTGLQETQYF
.	TRBV6-5	TRBJ2-5	.	TGTGCCAGCAGTCTGGGGGCAGACGGAGAGACCCAGTACTTC	CASSLGADGETQYF
TRBD2	TRBV24-1	TRBJ2-1	.	TGTGCCACCAGTGACCATGAGCGGGAAGAGCAGTTCTTC	CATSDHEREEQFF
TRBD2	TRBV5-1	TRBJ2-1	.	TGCGCCAGCAGCTTTCGGACTAGCGGGGAACTGAGCTCCTACAATGAGCAGTTCTTC	CASSFRTSGELSSYNEQFF
.	TRBV5-1	TRBJ2-3	.	TGCGCCAGCAGCTTATCGGGGGGCGGGGCGAAGCGGACAGATACGCAGTATTTT	CASSLSGGGAKRTDTQYF
.	TRBV6-6	TRBJ1-1	.	TGTGCCAGCCAACAAGGGGTGAACACTGAAGCTTTCTTT	CASQQGVNTEAFF
.	TRBV11-2	TRBJ1-1	.	TGTGCCAGCAGCTTCACCGGGGTCCACACTGAAGCTTTCTTT	CASSFTGVHTEAFF
TRBD2	TRBV18	TRBJ2-7	.	TGTGCCAGCTCACTCTTAGCGGGGGTCTCGGGGTACGAGCAGTACTTC	CASSLLAGVSGYEQYF
.	TRBV5-1	TRBJ2-1	.	TGCGCCAGCAGCCGGGGCGGGGCTGACGAGCAGTTCTTC	CASSRGGADEQFF
TRBD1	TRBV6-4	TRBJ1-3	.	TGTGCCAGCCGGGACAGGGGGCCCCGGTGGGACACCATATATTTT	CASRDRGPRWDTIYF